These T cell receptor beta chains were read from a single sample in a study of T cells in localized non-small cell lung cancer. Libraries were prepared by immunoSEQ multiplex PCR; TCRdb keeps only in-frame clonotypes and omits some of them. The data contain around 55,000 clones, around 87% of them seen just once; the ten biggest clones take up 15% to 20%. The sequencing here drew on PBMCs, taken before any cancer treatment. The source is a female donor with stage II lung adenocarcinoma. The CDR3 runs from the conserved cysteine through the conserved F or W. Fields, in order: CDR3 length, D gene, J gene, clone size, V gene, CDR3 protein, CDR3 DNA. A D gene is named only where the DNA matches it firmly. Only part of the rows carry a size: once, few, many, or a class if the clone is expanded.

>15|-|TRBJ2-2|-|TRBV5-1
CASKRDTAFPGELFF
TGCGCCAGCAAAAGGGACACCGCCTTCCCCGGGGAGCTGTTTTTT
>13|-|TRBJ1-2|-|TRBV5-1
CASSSETDYGYTF
TGCGCCAGCAGCTCGGAGACAGACTATGGCTACACCTTC
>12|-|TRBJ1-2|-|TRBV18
CASSSDVYGYTF
TGTGCCAGCTCATCGGACGTCTATGGCTACACCTTC
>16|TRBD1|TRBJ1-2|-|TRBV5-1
CASSELSTGRSYGYTF
TGCGCCAGCAGCGAATTGTCGACAGGGAGGTCGTATGGCTACACCTTC
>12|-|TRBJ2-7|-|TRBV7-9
CASGQDLDEQYF
TGTGCCAGCGGGCAAGATCTGGACGAGCAGTACTTC
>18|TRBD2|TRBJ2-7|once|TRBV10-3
CAITGTSGGAGNSYEQYF
TGTGCCATCACCGGGACTAGCGGGGGCGCCGGAAACTCCTACGAGCAGTACTTC
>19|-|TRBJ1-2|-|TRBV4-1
CASSQDTIPTDRSNYGYTF
TGCGCCAGCAGCCAAGATACTATCCCGACTGACAGGTCGAACTATGGCTACACCTTC
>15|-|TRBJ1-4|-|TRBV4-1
CASSQGYATNEKLFF
TGCGCCAGCAGCCAGGGGTATGCAACTAATGAAAAACTGTTTTTT
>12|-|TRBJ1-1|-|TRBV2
CASKGSRTEAFF
TGTGCCAGCAAAGGGAGCCGCACTGAAGCTTTCTTT
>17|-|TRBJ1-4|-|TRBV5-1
CASTYTSSGTMNEKLFF
TGCGCCAGCACCTACACCTCCTCCGGTACAATGAATGAAAAACTGTTTTTT
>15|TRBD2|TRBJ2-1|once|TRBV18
CASSPIAGGPDEQFF
TGTGCCAGCTCACCAATAGCGGGGGGGCCGGATGAGCAGTTCTTC
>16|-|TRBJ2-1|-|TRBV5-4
CASSLGRANSYNEQFF
TGTGCCAGCAGCTTGGGGCGGGCCAACTCCTACAATGAGCAGTTCTTC
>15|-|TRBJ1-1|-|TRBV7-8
CASSLASRGTTEAFF
TGTGCCAGCAGCCTGGCTTCCAGGGGCACCACTGAAGCTTTCTTT
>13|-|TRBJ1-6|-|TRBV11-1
CASSLWNGLPLHF
TGTGCCAGCAGCTTATGGAACGGCTTACCCCTCCACTTT
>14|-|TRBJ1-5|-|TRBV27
CASSTRTGNQPQHF
TGTGCCAGCAGTACTCGGACAGGCAATCAGCCCCAGCATTTT
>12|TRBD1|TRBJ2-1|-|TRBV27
CASSLGGGKQFF
TGTGCCAGCAGTCTAGGGGGCGGAAAGCAGTTCTTC
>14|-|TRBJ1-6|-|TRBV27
CASRGDSYNSPLHF
TGTGCCAGCAGGGGAGACAGTTATAATTCACCCCTCCACTTT
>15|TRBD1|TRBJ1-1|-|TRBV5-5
CASRTGQGANTEAFF
TGTGCCAGCAGGACGGGACAGGGGGCCAACACTGAAGCTTTCTTT
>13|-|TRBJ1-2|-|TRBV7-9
CASSHGPNYGYTF
TGTGCCAGCAGCCACGGACCTAACTATGGCTACACCTTC
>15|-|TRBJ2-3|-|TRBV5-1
CASSLLRGNTDTQYF
TGCGCCAGCAGCTTGTTGAGGGGGAACACAGATACGCAGTATTTT
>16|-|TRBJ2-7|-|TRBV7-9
CASSWKTPSGPGEQYF
TGTGCCAGCAGCTGGAAAACCCCGAGCGGTCCGGGGGAGCAGTACTTC
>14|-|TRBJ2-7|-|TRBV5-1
CASSLGGGVYEQYF
TGCGCCAGCAGCTTGGGAGGCGGAGTCTACGAGCAGTACTTC
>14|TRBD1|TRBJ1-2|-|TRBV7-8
CASSLGTGDYGYTF
TGTGCCAGCAGCTTAGGTACAGGGGACTATGGCTACACCTTC
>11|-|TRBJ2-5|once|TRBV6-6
CASSTGETQYF
TGTGCCAGCAGTACCGGGGAGACCCAGTACTTC
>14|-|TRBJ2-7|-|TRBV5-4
CASSFGGQDYEQYF
TGTGCCAGCAGCTTTGGGGGGCAGGACTACGAGCAGTACTTC
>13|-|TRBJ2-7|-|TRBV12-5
CASGSPNRDEQYF
TGTGCTAGTGGTTCCCCTAACAGGGACGAGCAGTACTTC
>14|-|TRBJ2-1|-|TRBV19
CASSPSAVRNEQFF
TGTGCCAGTAGCCCCAGCGCGGTACGCAATGAGCAGTTCTTC
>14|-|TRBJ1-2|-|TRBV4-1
CASSQAMGGYGYTF
TGCGCCAGCAGCCAAGCGATGGGTGGCTATGGCTACACCTTC
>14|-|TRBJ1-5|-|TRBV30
CAWNQAGSGQPQHF
TGTGCCTGGAATCAGGCAGGGTCGGGGCAGCCCCAGCATTTT
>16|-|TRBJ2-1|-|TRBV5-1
CASSLAAAAFRNEQFF
TGCGCCAGCAGCTTGGCGGCTGCGGCATTTCGCAATGAGCAGTTCTTC
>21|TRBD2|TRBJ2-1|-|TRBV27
CASYQIRTSGSIADPDNEQFF
TGTGCCAGCTATCAGATCAGGACTAGCGGTTCCATCGCGGATCCCGACAATGAGCAGTTCTTC
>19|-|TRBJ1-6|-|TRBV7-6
CASSLVETGTRTRHSPLHF
TGTGCCAGCAGCTTAGTAGAGACAGGTACTCGAACAAGGCACTCACCCCTCCACTTT
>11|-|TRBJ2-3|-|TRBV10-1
CASSVADTQYF
TGCGCCAGCAGTGTAGCAGATACGCAGTATTTT
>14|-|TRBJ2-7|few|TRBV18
CASSGVGGIYEQYF
TGTGCCAGCTCAGGGGTTGGCGGAATCTACGAGCAGTACTTC
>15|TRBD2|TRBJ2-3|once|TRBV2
CASSEIAGGRDTQYF
TGTGCCAGCAGTGAGATAGCGGGGGGGAGAGATACGCAGTATTTT
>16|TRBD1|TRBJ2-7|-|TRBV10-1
CASSESYPTGICEQYF
TGCGCCAGCAGTGAGTCATACCCGACAGGGATCTGCGAGCAGTACTTC
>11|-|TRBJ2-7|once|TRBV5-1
CASSLGYEQYF
TGCGCCAGCAGCTTGGGATACGAGCAGTACTTC
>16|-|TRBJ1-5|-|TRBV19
CASSTNQGFSNQPQHF
TGTGCCAGTAGTACGAATCAGGGTTTTAGCAATCAGCCCCAGCATTTT
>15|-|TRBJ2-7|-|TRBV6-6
CASSSTGTGLYEQYF
TGTGCCAGCAGTTCTACGGGGACCGGACTCTACGAGCAGTACTTC
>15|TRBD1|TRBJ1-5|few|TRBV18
CASSPDRGGNQPQHF
TGTGCCAGCTCACCCGACAGGGGGGGCAATCAGCCCCAGCATTTT
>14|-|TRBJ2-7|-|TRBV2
CASSVPPGRNEQYF
TGTGCCAGCAGTGTACCCCCCGGCAGAAACGAGCAGTACTTC
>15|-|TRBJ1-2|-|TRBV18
CASSPVRQEGYGYTF
TGTGCCAGCTCACCGGTTCGGCAGGAGGGGTATGGCTACACCTTC
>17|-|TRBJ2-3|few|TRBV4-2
CASSPRGRRHSTDTQYF
TGTGCCAGCAGTCCTCGGGGCAGACGACATAGCACAGATACGCAGTATTTT
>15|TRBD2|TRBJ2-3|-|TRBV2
CASSVLAGMPDTQYF
TGTGCCAGCAGTGTTCTAGCGGGTATGCCAGATACGCAGTATTTT
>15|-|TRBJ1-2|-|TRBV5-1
CASSLVPGDVNGYTF
TGCGCCAGCAGCTTGGTACCAGGGGATGTTAATGGCTACACCTTC
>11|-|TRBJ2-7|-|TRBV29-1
CSAWDPGEQYF
TGCAGCGCCTGGGACCCTGGCGAGCAGTACTTC
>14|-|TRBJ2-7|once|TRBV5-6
CASSLGLLPYEQYF
TGTGCCAGCAGCTTGGGACTCTTGCCCTACGAGCAGTACTTC